This T cell receptor (beta chain) was sequenced for a study of T cell responses to AZD1222 COVID-19 vaccine. Study findings and constraints: Clonal diversity was possibly underestimated; the donors were predominantly white British and more often female. At study baseline, merely six AZD1222 recipients were seropositive.

There are a few counts of this clone. Its target is not known. Sequencing used immunoSEQ multiplex PCR; TCRdb keeps in-frame clones, though not all of them. The sample has about 120,000 clones; roughly nine tenths are singletons. This sequence originates from an adult who received the AZD1222 COVID-19 vaccine. The source material was peripheral blood, sampled 28 days after the second AZD1222 dose.

Written as DNA, the CDR3 is TGTGCCAGCAGAGGGTTAGCCGGGGAGCTGTTTTTT. This translates into CASRGLAGELFF. V gene TRBV6-5 combines with J gene TRBJ2-2; D not certain. The germline gives CDR1 MNHEY, CDR2 SVGAGI. V gave up 6 bases and J gave up 6 bases, with 8 bases separating them. CDR3 size: 12 residues.